This T cell receptor beta chain was identified during a study of neurological immune-mediated disorders. This clonotype has ten or more counts. What it recognizes is unknown. Study-wide findings and caveats: Expanded clones shared no identical CDR3 amino acid sequences across subjects, which suggested private TCR-beta repertoires in all groups.

The cDNA was produced through 5'RACE with 10-nucleotide random UMIs. TCRdb processed the 5' RACE reads anew with MiXCR; each CDR3 protein has one entry. The top ten clones hold about 20% of a sample with some 48,000 distinct CDR3 sequences, approximately 10% of them seen once. The length of the CDR3 is 15 residues. V shed 3 bases, J shed 8 bases, and the junction held 6 bases outside the gene matches. Germline values: CDR1 SGHRS, CDR2 YFSETQ. The receptor comes from a woman aged 40 to 55 with HTLV-1-associated myelopathy (HAM/TSP). Sequenced sample: PBMCs. V usage is TRBV5-1 and J usage is TRBJ2-1; 12 nucleotides agree with TRBD1. The CDR3 sequence: CASSSGQGARDEQFF. In DNA, the CDR3 is TGCGCCAGCAGCTCGGGACAGGGGGCTAGGGATGAGCAGTTCTTC.